The clone carrying this T cell receptor beta chain was detected ten times or more. Its antigen remains unknown. Germline V gene sequence: CDR1 SGHAT, CDR2 FQNNGV. J gave up 1 base and V 2 bases, and 5 bases lay outside the gene matches. CDR3 length equals 16 residues. One entry per CDR3 protein results from TCRdb running MiXCR on the RT-PCR reads. The sample comprises some 180,000 distinct CDR3 sequences, roughly 8.7% of which are singletons, and roughly 10% rests with the top ten. This sample was taken from a study of response to subunit inactivated influenza vaccine. Study conclusions and caveats: Authors suggested each seasonal influenza vaccination recruits few new T cells.

The J gene is TRBJ2-7, the V gene TRBV11-2, with TRBD1 matching 10 bases. The source was non-naive T cells sorted from PBMCs, collected on the day of vaccination. This clonotype was obtained from a middle-aged man who received an inactivated influenza vaccine. The CDR3: CASSLRGGQGSYEQYF. CDR3 in DNA: TGTGCCAGCAGCTTAAGGGGGGGACAGGGGTCCTACGAGCAGTACTTC.